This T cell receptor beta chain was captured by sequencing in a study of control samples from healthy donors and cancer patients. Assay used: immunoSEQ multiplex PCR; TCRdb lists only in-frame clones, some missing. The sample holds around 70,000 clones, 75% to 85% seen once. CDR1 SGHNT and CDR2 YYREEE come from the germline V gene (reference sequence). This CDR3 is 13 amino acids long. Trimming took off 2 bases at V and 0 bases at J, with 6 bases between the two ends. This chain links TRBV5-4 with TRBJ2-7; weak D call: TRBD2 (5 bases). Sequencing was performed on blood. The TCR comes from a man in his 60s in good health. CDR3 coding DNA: TGTGCCAGCAGCTTCCGGGACTCCTACGAGCAGTACTTC. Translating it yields CASSFRDSYEQYF. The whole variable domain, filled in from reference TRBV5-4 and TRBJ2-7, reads ETGVTQSPTHLIKTRGQQVTLRCSSQSGHNTVSWYQQALGQGPQFIFQYYREEENGRGNFPPRFSGLQFPNYSSELNVNALELDDSALYLCASSFRDSYEQYFGPGTRLTVT.